This entry is about one T cell receptor (beta chain). MiXCR, run by TCRdb on the RT-PCR reads, gives a single entry per CDR3 protein. The table includes about 570,000 distinct CDR3 sequences, around 11% detected once. This entry belongs to a study of response to subunit inactivated influenza vaccine. Trimming stripped 5 bases from V and 6 bases from J, with 11 bases between. In germline, CDR1 is SNHLY, CDR2 FYNNEI. This CDR3 region has 13 residues. This same sample was also taken into another study, of T cells expressing NK-cell markers. As reported in that work: Generation of TCR beta cDNA was performed by 5'RACE template switching incorporating UMIs. Repertoires of TCR beta were obtained from T cells sorted as CD3+CD56+NKG2C+, CD3+CD56+NKG2C- and CD3+CD56-NKG2C+.

The chain combines TRBV2 with TRBJ1-5; D is undetermined. This receptor was taken from a man in his forties or fifties who received an inactivated influenza vaccine. The sequences come from PBMCs from blood, collected on the day of vaccination. The CDR3: CASSSGWRQPQHF. DNA for the CDR3: TGTGCCAGCAGTTCGGGGTGGCGTCAGCCCCAGCATTTT.